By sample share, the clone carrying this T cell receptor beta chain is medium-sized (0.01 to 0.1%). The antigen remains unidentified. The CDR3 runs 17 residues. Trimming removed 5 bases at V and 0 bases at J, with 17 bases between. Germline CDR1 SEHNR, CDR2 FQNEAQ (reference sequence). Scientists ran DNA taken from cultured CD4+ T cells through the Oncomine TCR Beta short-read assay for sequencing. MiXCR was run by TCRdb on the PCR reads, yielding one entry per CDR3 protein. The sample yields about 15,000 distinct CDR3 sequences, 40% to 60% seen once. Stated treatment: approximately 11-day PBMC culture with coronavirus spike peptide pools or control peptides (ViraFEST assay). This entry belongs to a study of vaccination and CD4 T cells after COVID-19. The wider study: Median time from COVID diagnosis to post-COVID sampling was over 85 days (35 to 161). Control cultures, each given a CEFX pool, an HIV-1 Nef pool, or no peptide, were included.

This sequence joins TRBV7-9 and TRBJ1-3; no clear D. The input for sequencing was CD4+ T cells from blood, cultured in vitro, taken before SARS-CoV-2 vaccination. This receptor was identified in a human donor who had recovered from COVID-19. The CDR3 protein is CASSPGLSISSGNTIYF. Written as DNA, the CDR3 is TGTGCCAGCAGCCCAGGACTGTCAATTAGCTCTGGAAACACCATATATTTT.